This TCR beta chain emerged from a study of identical twins. Germline-derived CDR1 and CDR2 are SGHTA and FQGNSA. V lost 1 base, J lost 1 base, and 9 bases stayed unmatched. CDR3 length equals 19 residues. The cDNA had a unique molecular identifier and a template-switch universal primer site. Each CDR3 protein gets one entry after TCRdb re-called the 5' RACE reads with MiXCR. Of 1.5 million to 2 million distinct CDR3 sequences listed, more than 30% are singletons. All donors were healthy, and all were Caucasian. V gene TRBV7-2 combines with J gene TRBJ2-6, with 8 positions matching TRBD1. Sequenced input: cord blood. This receptor was obtained from a newborn girl in good health. DNA for the CDR3: TGTGCCAGCAGCTTAGAACTAGTACAGGGGGTATCTGGGGCCAACGTCCTGACTTTC. Protein: CASSLELVQGVSGANVLTF.